This entry lists 22 T cell receptor beta chains sequenced from one sample in a study of identical twins. TCRdb reprocessed the 5' RACE reads with MiXCR, giving one entry per CDR3 protein. In the table there are about 470,000 distinct CDR3 sequences, approximately 25% of which are singletons. These data were also filed under a second study, of T cells expressing NK-cell markers.

The material sequenced was CD4+ T cells sorted from blood. These receptors all stem from a woman under 30 in good health.

The rearrangement joins TRBV12-3 or TRBV12-4 to TRBJ2-1; 12 bases fit TRBD2. V trimming: 5 bases; J trimming: 4 bases; junction bases outside the gene matches: 12. This CDR3 comprises 18 residues. The CDR3 loop is CASSRPLLAGGVYNEQFF. The CDR3 region has the DNA TGTGCCAGCAGTCGCCCCCTACTAGCGGGAGGTGTGTACAATGAGCAGTTCTTC.

This clonotype was detected only a few times. The J gene is TRBJ2-1, the V gene TRBV4-3, with a weak D call TRBD2 (6 bases). Trimming pared 6 bases from V and 9 bases from J, leaving 18 bases between. Per the germline V gene, CDR1 is LGHNA and CDR2 is YSLEER. The CDR3 contains 14 residues. CDR3 loop: CASRDYVLATEQFF. DNA of the CDR3: TGCGCCAGCAGAGATTACGTTCTAGCGACTGAGCAGTTCTTC.

The chain is built from TRBV20-1 and TRBJ1-1; maybe TRBD1 (6 bases). The CDR3 totals 11 residues. Trimming shortened V by 2 bases and J by 11 bases, and 12 bases separated the two germline ends. CDR1 and CDR2 from the germline V gene are DFQATT and SNEGSKA (reference sequence). The CDR3 DNA reads as TGCAGTGCTAGACAGGGGAGTTATGCTTTCTTT. Translating gives CSARQGSYAFF.

The chain couples TRBV12-3 or TRBV12-4 to TRBJ2-2; TRBD2 might be the D (6 bases). Deletions cut 8 bases from V and 7 bases from J, with 11 bases between. The CDR3 is made up of 12 amino acids. CDR3 sequence reads: CASRRGYGELFF. Written as DNA, the CDR3 is TGTGCCAGCCGGAGGGGATACGGGGAGCTGTTTTTT.

The J gene is TRBJ1-3, the V gene TRBV6-4; D gene uncertain. There are 12 residues in the CDR3. Trimming cost V 9 bases and J 0 bases, with 6 bases left between them. The germline V gene encodes CDR1 MRHNA and CDR2 SNTAGT. The DNA of the CDR3 is TGTGCCAGTCCATGCTCTGGAAACACCATATATTTT. This encodes CASPCSGNTIYF.

This chain uses TRBV12-3 or TRBV12-4 with TRBJ1-1; D not certain. V was clipped by 5 bases and J by 5 bases, with 15 bases between them. The CDR3 contains 14 residues. CDR3: CASSSPGVRTEAFF. For the CDR3, the DNA is TGTGCCAGCAGTAGCCCTGGGGTGAGGACTGAAGCTTTCTTT.

Only a few counts were recorded for this clonotype. The V call is TRBV4-3, the J call TRBJ2-5; 7 bases are a match to TRBD1. The CDR3 loop spans 14 amino acids. Losses at the gene ends were 4 bases for V and 5 bases for J; bases not matched to a gene: 7. Germline-derived CDR1 and CDR2 are LGHNA and YSLEER. Here the CDR3 reads CASSRTTGQETQYF. DNA for the CDR3: TGCGCCAGCAGCCGGACGACAGGGCAGGAGACCCAGTACTTC.

This clonotype was seen a few times. The chain has TRBV20-1 and TRBJ2-5; D gene uncertain. Germline assignment: CDR1 DFQATT and CDR2 SNEGSKA (reference sequence). CDR3 length: 12 amino acids. V gave up 6 bases and J gave up 0 bases, with 8 bases separating them. CDR3 DNA sequence: TGCAGTGCCTTGACGGACCAAGAGACCCAGTACTTC. This gives the protein CSALTDQETQYF.

The CDR3 coding sequence is TGTGCCAGCACCTGGGGGGTAGCCAAAAACATTCAGTACTTC. Encoded protein: CASTWGVAKNIQYF. This chain connects TRBV12-3 or TRBV12-4 to TRBJ2-4; D possibly corresponds to TRBD2 (6 bases). The CDR3 is 14 amino acids. The germline V and J ends were trimmed by 7 bases and 0 bases, with 10 bases remaining between them.

V gene TRBV2 combines with J gene TRBJ1-5; perhaps TRBD1 as D (5 bases). V dropped 6 bases and J dropped 5 bases, with 14 bases sitting between them. CDR1 and CDR2 (germline): SNHLY, FYNNEI. CDR3 size: 14 residues. The CDR3 protein is CASSGDSEDQPQHF. CDR3 coding DNA: TGTGCCAGCAGCGGAGACAGCGAGGATCAGCCCCAGCATTTT.

The chain recombines TRBV29-1 with TRBJ2-7, with D unclear. This CDR3 contains 12 residues. The V gene's germline CDR1 is SQVTM and CDR2 ANQGSEA. This CDR3 is CTAGSSNYEQYF. CDR3 coding DNA: TGCACCGCCGGCTCAAGTAACTACGAGCAGTACTTC.

The chain employs TRBV28 and TRBJ2-4, with D tentatively TRBD1 (6 bases). Germline CDR1 reads MDHEN; CDR2 reads SYDVKM. Trimming left V 7 bases short and J 1 base short, with 8 bases between. The CDR3 is 13 residues long. The CDR3 nucleotides read TGTGCCAGCACCACAGGGGCCAAAAACATTCAGTACTTC. It encodes CASTTGAKNIQYF.

The chain combines TRBV30 with TRBJ1-5; D is uncertain. Trimming took off 2 bases at V and 0 bases at J, with 8 bases between the two ends. CDR1 is GTSNPN, CDR2 SVGIG, per germline (reference sequence). This CDR3 is built from 14 residues. The CDR3: CAWSMDYSNQPQHF. The CDR3 DNA is TGTGCCTGGAGTATGGATTATAGCAATCAGCCCCAGCATTTT.

This clonotype was detected ten times or more. J is TRBJ2-7 and V is TRBV7-9; maybe TRBD2 (5 bases). The CDR3 length is 13 residues. With 5 bases removed from V and 3 bases from J, the gap between germline ends came to 11 bases. The V gene's germline CDR1 is SEHNR and CDR2 FQNEAQ (reference sequence). The CDR3 here is CASSVSGSYEQYF. CDR3 DNA: TGTGCCAGCAGCGTATCGGGGAGCTACGAGCAGTACTTC.

V is TRBV24-1 and J is TRBJ2-3; D perhaps matches TRBD2 (6 bases). Germline values: CDR1 KGHDR, CDR2 SFDVKD. V lost 3 bases, J lost 4 bases, and 19 bases lay in between. The CDR3 sequence is 17 residues long. As DNA, the CDR3 is TGTGCCACCAGTGATCTCGGGACTCCCGGTAGTCCAGATACGCAGTATTTT. This gives the protein CATSDLGTPGSPDTQYF.

This clonotype was picked up a small number of times. V gene TRBV10-3 combines with J gene TRBJ2-5, with D possibly called TRBD1 or TRBD2 (5 bases each). Looked up from germline, CDR1 is ENHRY and CDR2 is SYGVKD. The CDR3 has 16 residues. Deletions cut 4 bases from V and 4 bases from J, with 19 bases between. The CDR3 loop is CAISGARGFGGETQYF. The CDR3 nucleotides read TGTGCCATCAGTGGTGCCCGCGGGTTTGGGGGAGAGACCCAGTACTTC.

This clonotype showed up just a few times. The chain has TRBV20-1 and TRBJ1-1; possibly TRBD1 for D (5 bases). Trimming pared 5 bases from V and 0 bases from J, leaving 13 bases between. CDR1 DFQATT and CDR2 SNEGSKA come from the germline V gene (reference sequence). The CDR3 runs to 14 residues. CDR3 region: CSAGRAGMNTEAFF. CDR3 bases: TGCAGTGCTGGGCGGGCAGGGATGAACACTGAAGCTTTCTTT.

The table lists this clonotype with a few counts. The V and J genes are TRBV29-1 and TRBJ2-3, with 8 bases fitting TRBD2. Germline V lookup: CDR1 SQVTM, CDR2 ANQGSEA. The junction had 5 bases not matched to a gene; V was cut back by 4 bases and J by 2 bases. The CDR3 extends over 14 amino acids. CDR3 in amino acids: CSVVRTSNTDTQYF. The CDR3 DNA follows: TGCAGCGTTGTCCGGACTAGCAACACAGATACGCAGTATTTT.

The chain uses TRBV20-1 and TRBJ1-5; no clear D. This CDR3 region has 14 residues. Germline-derived CDR1 and CDR2 are DFQATT and SNEGSKA (reference sequence). V lost 5 bases and J 0 bases, leaving 11 bases between the germline ends. For the CDR3, the DNA is TGCAGTGCTTGTTCGGGCCTTAGCAATCAGCCCCAGCATTTT. Amino acid sequence: CSACSGLSNQPQHF.

This clonotype was found many times. The chain employs TRBV12-3 or TRBV12-4 and TRBJ2-7, with D tentatively TRBD1 (6 bases). The germline V and J ends were trimmed by 4 bases and 3 bases, with 7 bases remaining between them. This CDR3 spans 12 amino acids. CDR3 in DNA: TGTGCCAGCAGTTCGACAGGCTACGAGCAGTACTTC. Translated: CASSSTGYEQYF.

The gene calls are TRBV12-3 or TRBV12-4 and TRBJ2-3; TRBD2 aligns across 14 bases. CDR3 size: 18 residues. Losses at the gene ends were 4 bases for V and 3 bases for J; bases not matched to a gene: 9. In DNA, the CDR3 is TGTGCCAGCAGTTCACGCACGGGACTAGCGGGGGTGACAGATACGCAGTATTTT. It encodes CASSSRTGLAGVTDTQYF.

This clonotype was counted once. The chain employs TRBV27 and TRBJ1-6; the match to TRBD1 covers 9 bases. Germline trimming cut 6 bases from V and 7 bases from J; bases unmatched to any gene: 7. CDR3 length: 15 amino acids. Germline V lookup: CDR1 MNHEY, CDR2 SMNVEV (reference sequence). The CDR3 is CASSGTGRLNSPLHF. The CDR3 region has the DNA TGTGCCAGCAGCGGGACAGGGAGGTTGAATTCACCCCTCCACTTT.